This TCR beta chain was obtained from a study of T-cell reconstitution after alpha-beta-depleted transplantation in children. Molecular barcoding with unique molecular identifiers was used for the TCRbeta library. TCRdb analysed the PCR reads with MiXCR anew, one entry per CDR3 protein. The data hold under 250,000 distinct CDR3 sequences, with roughly a quarter observed a single time. The source of this sequence is a female patient aged 2 to 10 who had a stem cell transplant for congenital amegakaryocytic thrombocytopenia, so the T cells may come from the graft donor. The sequencing here drew on PBMCs, mostly from graft donor cells, taken 360 days after TCRalphabeta/CD19-depleted stem cell transplant.

The CDR3 spells CASSPETAANSPLHF. DNA of the CDR3: TGTGCCAGCAGTCCGGAGACAGCGGCGAATTCACCCCTCCACTTT. The V call is TRBV4-2, the J call TRBJ1-6; D is possibly TRBD1 (5 bases). Germline-derived CDR1 and CDR2 are LGHNA and YNFKEQ. Trimming left V 6 bases short and J 7 bases short, with 16 bases between. This CDR3 is built from 15 residues.